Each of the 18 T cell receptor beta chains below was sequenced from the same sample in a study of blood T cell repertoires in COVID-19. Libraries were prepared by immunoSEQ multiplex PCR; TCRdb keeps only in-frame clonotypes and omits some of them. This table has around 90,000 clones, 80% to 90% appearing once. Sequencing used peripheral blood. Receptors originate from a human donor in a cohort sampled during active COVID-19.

This CDR3 is CASSATGTYNEQFF. CDR3 in DNA: TGTGCCAGCAGCGCTACCGGGACCTACAATGAGCAGTTCTTC. The chain has TRBV11-3 and TRBJ2-1; tentative D call: TRBD2 (5 bases). The V and J ends lost 5 bases and 2 bases respectively, with 10 bases between them. The CDR3 loop spans 14 amino acids. Germline CDR1 is SGHNT and CDR2 is YENEEA.

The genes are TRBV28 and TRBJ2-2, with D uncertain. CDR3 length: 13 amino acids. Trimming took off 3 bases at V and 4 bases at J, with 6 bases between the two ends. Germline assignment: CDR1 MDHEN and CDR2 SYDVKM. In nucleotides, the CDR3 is TGTGCCAGCAGTTTCTTTTCCACCGGGGAGCTGTTTTTT. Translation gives CASSFFSTGELFF.

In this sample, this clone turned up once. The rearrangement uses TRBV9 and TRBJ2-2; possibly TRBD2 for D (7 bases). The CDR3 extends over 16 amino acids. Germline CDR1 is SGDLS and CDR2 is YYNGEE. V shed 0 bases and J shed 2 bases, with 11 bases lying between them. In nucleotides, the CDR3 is TGTGCCAGCAGCGTAGCGGGGGGCCCAAACACCGGGGAGCTGTTTTTT. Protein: CASSVAGGPNTGELFF.

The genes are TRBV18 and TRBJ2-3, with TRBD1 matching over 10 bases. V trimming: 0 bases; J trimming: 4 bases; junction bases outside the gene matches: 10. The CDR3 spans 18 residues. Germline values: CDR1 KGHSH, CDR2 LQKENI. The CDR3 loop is CASSPPVEDRGRADTQYF. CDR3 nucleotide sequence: TGTGCCAGCTCACCACCGGTTGAAGACAGGGGGCGCGCAGATACGCAGTATTTT.

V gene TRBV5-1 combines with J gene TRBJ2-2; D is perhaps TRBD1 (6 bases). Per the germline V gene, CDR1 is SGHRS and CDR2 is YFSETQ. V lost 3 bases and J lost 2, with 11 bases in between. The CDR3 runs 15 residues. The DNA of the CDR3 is TGCGCCAGCAGCTGGGATGGGGGCAACACCGGGGAGCTGTTTTTT. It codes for CASSWDGGNTGELFF.

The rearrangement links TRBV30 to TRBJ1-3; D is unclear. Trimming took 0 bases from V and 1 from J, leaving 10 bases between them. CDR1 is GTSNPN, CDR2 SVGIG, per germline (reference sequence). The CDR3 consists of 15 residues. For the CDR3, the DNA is TGTGCCTGGAGTGTATTATCGGGGTCTGGAAACACCATATATTTT. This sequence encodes CAWSVLSGSGNTIYF.

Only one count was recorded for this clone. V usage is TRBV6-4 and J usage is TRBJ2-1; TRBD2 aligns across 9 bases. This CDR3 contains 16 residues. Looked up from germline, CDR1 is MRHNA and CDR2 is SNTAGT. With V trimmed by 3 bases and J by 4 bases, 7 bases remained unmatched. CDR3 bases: TGTGCCAGCAGTGATAGGCCAGCGGGGGGATACAATGAGCAGTTCTTC. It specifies CASSDRPAGGYNEQFF.

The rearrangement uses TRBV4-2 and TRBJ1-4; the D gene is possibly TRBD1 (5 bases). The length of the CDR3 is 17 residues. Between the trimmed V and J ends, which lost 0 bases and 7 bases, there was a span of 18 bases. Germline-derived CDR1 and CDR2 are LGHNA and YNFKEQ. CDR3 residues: CASSQDHGAGRAEKLFF. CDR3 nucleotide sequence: TGTGCCAGCAGCCAAGATCATGGAGCAGGGAGGGCTGAAAAACTGTTTTTT.

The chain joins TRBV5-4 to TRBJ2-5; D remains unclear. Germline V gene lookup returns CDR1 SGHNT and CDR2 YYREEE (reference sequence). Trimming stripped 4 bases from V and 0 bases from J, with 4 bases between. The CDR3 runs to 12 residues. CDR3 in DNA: TGTGCCAGCAGCCAGTACCAAGAGACCCAGTACTTC. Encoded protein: CASSQYQETQYF.

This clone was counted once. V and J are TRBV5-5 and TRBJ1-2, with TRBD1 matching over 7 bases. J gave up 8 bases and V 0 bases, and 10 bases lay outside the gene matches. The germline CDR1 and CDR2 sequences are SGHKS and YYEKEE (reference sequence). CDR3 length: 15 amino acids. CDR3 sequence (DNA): TGTGCCAGCAGCTTGGTAGGGACAGCAGAGTCGGGCTACACCTTC. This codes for CASSLVGTAESGYTF. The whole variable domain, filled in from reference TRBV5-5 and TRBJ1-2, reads DAGVTQSPTHLIKTRGQQVTLRCSPISGHKSVSWYQQVLGQGPQFIFQYYEKEERGRGNFPDRFSARQFPNYSSELNVNALLLGDSALYLCASSLVGTAESGYTFGSGTRLTVV.

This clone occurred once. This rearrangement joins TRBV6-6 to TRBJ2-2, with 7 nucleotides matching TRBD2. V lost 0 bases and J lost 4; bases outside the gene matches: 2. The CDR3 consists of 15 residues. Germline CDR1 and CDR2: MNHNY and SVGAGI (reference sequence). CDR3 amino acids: CASSYSSGRTGELFF. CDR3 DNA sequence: TGTGCCAGCAGTTACTCTAGCGGGCGCACCGGGGAGCTGTTTTTT.

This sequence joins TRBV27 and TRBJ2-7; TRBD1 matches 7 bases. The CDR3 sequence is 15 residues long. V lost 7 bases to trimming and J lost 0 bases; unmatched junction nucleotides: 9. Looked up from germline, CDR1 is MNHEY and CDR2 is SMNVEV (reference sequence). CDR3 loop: CASKVNRDSSYEQYF. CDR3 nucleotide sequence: TGTGCCAGCAAAGTAAACCGGGACAGCTCCTACGAGCAGTACTTC.

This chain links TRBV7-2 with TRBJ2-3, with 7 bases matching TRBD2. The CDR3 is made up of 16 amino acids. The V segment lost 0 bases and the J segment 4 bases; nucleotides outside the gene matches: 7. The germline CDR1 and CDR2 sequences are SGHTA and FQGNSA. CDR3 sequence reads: CASSLAQRGAPDTQYF. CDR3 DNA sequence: TGTGCCAGCAGCTTAGCGCAGCGGGGCGCCCCAGATACGCAGTATTTT.

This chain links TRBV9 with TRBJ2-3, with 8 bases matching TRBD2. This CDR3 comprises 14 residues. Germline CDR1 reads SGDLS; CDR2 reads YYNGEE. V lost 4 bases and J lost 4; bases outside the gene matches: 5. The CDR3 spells CASSFSGVPDTQYF. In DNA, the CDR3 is TGTGCCAGCAGCTTTAGCGGGGTCCCAGATACGCAGTATTTT.

Here the CDR3 DNA reads TGCAGCGTTACTCAGGACAGGAACACTGAAGCTTTCTTT. Translation: CSVTQDRNTEAFF. This chain uses TRBV29-1 with TRBJ1-1; D perhaps matches TRBD1 (6 bases). Germline CDR1 reads SQVTM; CDR2 reads ANQGSEA. The V end lost 5 bases, the J end lost 1 base, and 11 bases lay between the germline ends. This CDR3 contains 13 residues.

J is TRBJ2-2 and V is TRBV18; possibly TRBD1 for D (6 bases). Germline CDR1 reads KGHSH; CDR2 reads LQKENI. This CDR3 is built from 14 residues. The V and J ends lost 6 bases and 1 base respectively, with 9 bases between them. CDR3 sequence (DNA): TGTGCCAGCTCGCCGGGACAGAACACCGGGGAGCTGTTTTTT. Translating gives CASSPGQNTGELFF.

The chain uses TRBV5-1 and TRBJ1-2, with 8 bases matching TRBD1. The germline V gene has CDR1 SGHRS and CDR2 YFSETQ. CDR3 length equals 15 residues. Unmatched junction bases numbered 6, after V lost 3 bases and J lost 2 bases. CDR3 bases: TGCGCCAGCAGCTCGGGACAGGAGCCAAACTATGGCTACACCTTC. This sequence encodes CASSSGQEPNYGYTF.

The CDR3 nucleotides read TGTGCCAGCAGGGACAGGGGAAGAGACGAGCAGTACTTC. Translated, it gives CASRDRGRDEQYF. The chain uses TRBV28 and TRBJ2-7; 9 nucleotides align to TRBD1. This CDR3 is built from 13 residues. Germline lookup yields CDR1 MDHEN and CDR2 SYDVKM. The trim removed 6 bases at V and 5 bases at J, leaving 5 bases unmatched.